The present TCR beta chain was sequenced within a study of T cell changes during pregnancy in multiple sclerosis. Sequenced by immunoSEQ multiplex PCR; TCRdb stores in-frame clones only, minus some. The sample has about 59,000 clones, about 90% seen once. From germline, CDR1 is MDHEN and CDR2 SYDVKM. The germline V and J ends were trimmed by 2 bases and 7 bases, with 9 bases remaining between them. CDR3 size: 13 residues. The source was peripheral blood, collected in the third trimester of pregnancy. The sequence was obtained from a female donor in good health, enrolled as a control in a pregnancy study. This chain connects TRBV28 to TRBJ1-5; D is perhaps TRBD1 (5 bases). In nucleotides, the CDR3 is TGTGCCAGCAGTTTAGTGACAGAGCAGCCCCAGCATTTT. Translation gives CASSLVTEQPQHF.